This T cell receptor beta chain was sequenced during a study of cytomegalovirus exposure and HLA in healthy donors. About the study: Of around 400 genotyped donors, around 80% grouped in the Caucasian-associated ancestry cluster. Study results and caveats: For most TCR beta V segments, an earlier analysis put the productive rate at about 87% or about 30% of the time.

This PCR relied on a set of 60 Vbeta primers and 13 Jbeta primers. The table came from immunoSEQ multiplex PCR; TCRdb's copy has only in-frame clones and leaves some out. This sample carries 150,000 or so clones, about 75% of them seen once, and the ten largest clones take about 8%. In this sample, this clone turned up a few times. Its target is unknown. Samples came from healthy bone marrow donors. The TCR originated in a woman in her forties in good health and CMV-seropositive. Sequenced sample: PBMCs.

DNA of the CDR3: TGTGCCAGCAGTTACTTGGGACAGGGGGGACACGAGCAGTACTTC. Protein sequence: CASSYLGQGGHEQYF. The chain carries TRBV6-6 and TRBJ2-7; 11 bases match TRBD1. Germline CDR1 and CDR2: MNHNY and SVGAGI (reference sequence). This CDR3 is 15 amino acids long. V was pared by 1 base and J by 5 bases, with 4 bases of the junction left unmatched.